These T cell receptor beta chains were read from a single sample in a study of Graves' ophthalmopathy and Graves' hyperthyroidism. Via MiXCR, TCRdb re-called the multiplex PCR reads, giving one row per CDR3 protein. This table has approximately 700,000 distinct CDR3 sequences, 35% to 50% appearing once. The sample was peripheral blood. These receptors all stem from an adult man with Graves' ophthalmopathy. Each CDR3 is given with its conserved first and last residue. Fields, in order: D gene, clone size, J gene, V gene, CDR3 DNA, CDR3 protein. A D gene is named only where the DNA matches it firmly. Size is stated for part of the rows, as once, few or many counts, or as a class when the clone is expanded.

>NA|few|TRBJ1-6|TRBV30
TGTGCCTGGAGTGCCTGGGGCTATAATTCACCCCTCCACTTT
CAWSAWGYNSPLHF
>NA|NA|TRBJ2-4|TRBV19
TGTGCCAGTAGTATAGATATAAGCATTCAGTACTTC
CASSIDISIQYF
>TRBD1|once|TRBJ1-2|TRBV2
TGTGCCAGCAGGGACAGGGGCTTTGGCTACACCTTC
CASRDRGFGYTF
>NA|NA|TRBJ2-2|TRBV4-1
TGCGCCAGCAGCTACACGACATTTGGGGACACCGGGGAGCTGTTTTTT
CASSYTTFGDTGELFF
>NA|few|TRBJ1-5|TRBV5-5
TGTGCCAGCAGCTTATTGCCAGGGCTCCGCAATCAGCCCCAGCATTTT
CASSLLPGLRNQPQHF
>NA|many|TRBJ1-1|TRBV2
TGTGCCAGCGTGAGGGGTTTCCTTCAGAACACTGAAGCTTTCTTT
CASVRGFLQNTEAFF
>NA|many|TRBJ1-1|TRBV12-3/TRBV12-4
TGTGCCAGCAGTCTACTCATGGGTAAGGGGAGGATCACTGAAGCTTTCTTT
CASSLLMGKGRITEAFF
>NA|NA|TRBJ1-5|TRBV30
TGTGCCTGGACGCGGGATAGCAATCAGCCCCAGCATTTT
CAWTRDSNQPQHF
>TRBD1|NA|TRBJ2-7|TRBV2
TGTGCCAGCAGCGAGGACAGGGGTGCCGAGCAGTACTTC
CASSEDRGAEQYF
>NA|once|TRBJ1-6|TRBV7-3
TGTGCCAGCAGCCGATCCAGGGGCGGCGGATCACCCCTCCACTTT
CASSRSRGGGSPLHF
>TRBD2|NA|TRBJ2-5|TRBV12-3/TRBV12-4
TGTGCCGGCAGTATAGCGGGAGGGGCCAGGGAGACCCAGTACTTC
CAGSIAGGARETQYF
>NA|NA|TRBJ2-3|TRBV19
TGTGCCAGTGCCAGGGACACAGATACGCAGTATTTT
CASARDTDTQYF
>NA|NA|TRBJ2-2|TRBV7-6
TGTGCCAGCGGGGGGGCGATCGGGGAGCTGTTTTTT
CASGGAIGELFF
>TRBD1|few|TRBJ1-2|TRBV7-9
TGTGCCAGCAGCTTAGTGCCCGGGACAGAGACCTATGGCTACACCTTC
CASSLVPGTETYGYTF
>NA|many|TRBJ1-1|TRBV15
TGTGCCACCAGCCTCTTTATAGAAGGGAACACTGAAGCTTTCTTT
CATSLFIEGNTEAFF
>NA|few|TRBJ2-7|TRBV6-1
TGTGCCAGCTTGAACTGGGCTACCTACGAGCAGTACTTC
CASLNWATYEQYF
>TRBD1|few|TRBJ2-7|TRBV4-2
TGTGCCAGCAGCCAAGGTGGGGCAGGGGGCTCCTACGAGCAGTACTTC
CASSQGGAGGSYEQYF
>TRBD1|NA|TRBJ1-1|TRBV2
TGTGCCAGCGAGACAGGGGTTACTGAAGCTTTCTTT
CASETGVTEAFF
>TRBD1|many|TRBJ1-1|TRBV2
TGTGCCAGCGGAATCCAGGGGGGGGACACTGAAGCTTTCTTT
CASGIQGGDTEAFF
>NA|many|TRBJ2-5|TRBV20-1
TGCAGTGCAGGGGCGACTGGACAAGAGACCCAGTACTTC
CSAGATGQETQYF
>NA|NA|TRBJ2-5|TRBV5-1
TGCGCCAGCAGCTCGGACAGCGTCCAAGAGACCCAGTACTTC
CASSSDSVQETQYF
>NA|NA|TRBJ1-3|TRBV20-1
TGCAGTGCTACAGGGGGAAACACCATATATTTT
CSATGGNTIYF
>NA|many|TRBJ2-7|TRBV7-2
TGTGCCAGCAGCTTAGCCAGGGCCCACGAGCAGTACTTC
CASSLARAHEQYF
>NA|many|TRBJ2-7|TRBV4-3
TGCGCCAGCAGCCAAGTTGCAGGGGACCATTACGAGCAGTACTTC
CASSQVAGDHYEQYF
>NA|NA|TRBJ1-3|TRBV7-2
TGTGCCAGCAGCTTAGAACTAGCGGGAAACACCATATATTTT
CASSLELAGNTIYF
>TRBD1|NA|TRBJ1-4|TRBV5-1
TGCGCCAGCAGCTTGGCGGAAAGGACAGGGGCTGGAAAACTGTTTTTT
CASSLAERTGAGKLFF
>NA|many|TRBJ2-6|TRBV12-3/TRBV12-4
TGTGCCAGCAGTTTTGGGGTTGGGGCCAACGTCCTGACTTTC
CASSFGVGANVLTF
>NA|NA|TRBJ2-3|TRBV5-1
TGCGCCAGCAGCTTGGGCCAAGCCACAGATACGCAGTATTTT
CASSLGQATDTQYF
>TRBD1|many|TRBJ1-1|TRBV5-1
TGCGCCAGCAGCTCCCAGACAGGGACCACTGAAGCTTTCTTT
CASSSQTGTTEAFF
>NA|many|TRBJ1-1|TRBV12-3/TRBV12-4
TGTGCCAGCAGTTTATCTTACAGGGCAGGCACTGAAGCTTTCTTT
CASSLSYRAGTEAFF
>NA|many|TRBJ2-7|TRBV11-1
TGTGCCAGCAGCGTCCCGGCAGGGAGGACCTACGAGCAGTACTTC
CASSVPAGRTYEQYF
>NA|many|TRBJ1-5|TRBV4-1
TGCGCCAGCAGCCAAGGTCCAACAGCCAATCAGCCCCAGCATTTT
CASSQGPTANQPQHF
>NA|NA|TRBJ2-3|TRBV7-9
TGTGCCAGCAGCTTTACTGACTTCACAGATACGCAGTATTTT
CASSFTDFTDTQYF
>NA|many|TRBJ2-7|TRBV2
TGTGCCAGCAGGCAAGTCCCTACCTACGAGCAGTACTTC
CASRQVPTYEQYF
>TRBD2|NA|TRBJ2-1|TRBV9
TGTGCCAGCAGCGTAGGTGGAGGGGCGAGCGGGAACGATGAGCAGTTCTTC
CASSVGGGASGNDEQFF
>NA|NA|TRBJ2-3|TRBV29-1
TGCAGCGTTGTTTCCCCTTGGGATACGCACTATTTT
CSVVSPWDTHYF
>NA|many|TRBJ1-5|TRBV19
TGTGCCAGTAAAGATCTGGCAGGGGATCAGCCCCAGCATTTT
CASKDLAGDQPQHF
>TRBD1|few|TRBJ2-5|TRBV19
TGTGCCAGTAGTCCTCGGACAGGGTTTTATATGACCCAGTACTTC
CASSPRTGFYMTQYF
>TRBD1|once|TRBJ1-1|TRBV29-1
TGCAGCGTTGAAGGACAGGGGTATGCTTTCTTT
CSVEGQGYAFF
>NA|NA|TRBJ1-5|TRBV7-9
TGTGCCAGCAGGGTGGGGGTCGGTGGGTACAATCAGCCCCAGCATTTT
CASRVGVGGYNQPQHF
>TRBD2|NA|TRBJ2-3|TRBV20-1
TGCAGTGCTAGAGTTAGCGGGAAAGGGGCGGATACGCAGTATTTT
CSARVSGKGADTQYF
>TRBD2|many|TRBJ2-7|TRBV19
TGTGCCAGTAGTGCGCCGGGGGGTGTTTACGAGCAGTACTTC
CASSAPGGVYEQYF
>TRBD1|few|TRBJ2-6|TRBV4-2
TGTGCCAGCAGCCAAGATACTTCTGACAGGGGACGCTCTGGGGCCAACGTCCTGACTTTC
CASSQDTSDRGRSGANVLTF
>TRBD2|NA|TRBJ2-5|TRBV30
TGTGCCTGGAGTAAACCGGGACTAGGGGTCCTTCAAGAGACCCAGTACTTC
CAWSKPGLGVLQETQYF
>NA|many|TRBJ1-4|TRBV10-3
TGTGCCATCAGTGCAGGGGCGGCTAATGAAAAACTGTTTTTT
CAISAGAANEKLFF
>NA|NA|TRBJ1-1|TRBV29-1
TGCAGCGTCGCCGGACTAGCGGGCACTGAAGCTTTCTTT
CSVAGLAGTEAFF